This TCR beta chain stems from a study of blood T cells in healthy people across ages. A second about 6 to 12 cycle PCR used barcoded and J-beta primers. TCRdb fed the 5' RACE reads into MiXCR, producing one record per CDR3 protein. The sample yields about 970,000 distinct CDR3 sequences, about 51% seen once. The ends lost 0 bases at V and 4 bases at J; junction bases unmatched: 5. Germline assignment: CDR1 LGHNA and CDR2 YSLEER. CDR3 length equals 16 residues. Healthy Caucasian individuals from Russia aged about 6 to 95 were enrolled as donors. Each sample yielded at least 6 million isolated PBMCs. The sequence derives from a woman in her sixties or seventies in good health. The chain joins TRBV4-3 to TRBJ1-4; 7 bases fit TRBD1. Specimen: blood. The CDR3 spells CASSQDYRGLNEKLFF. Here the CDR3 DNA reads TGCGCCAGCAGCCAAGACTACAGGGGCCTTAATGAAAAACTGTTTTTT.